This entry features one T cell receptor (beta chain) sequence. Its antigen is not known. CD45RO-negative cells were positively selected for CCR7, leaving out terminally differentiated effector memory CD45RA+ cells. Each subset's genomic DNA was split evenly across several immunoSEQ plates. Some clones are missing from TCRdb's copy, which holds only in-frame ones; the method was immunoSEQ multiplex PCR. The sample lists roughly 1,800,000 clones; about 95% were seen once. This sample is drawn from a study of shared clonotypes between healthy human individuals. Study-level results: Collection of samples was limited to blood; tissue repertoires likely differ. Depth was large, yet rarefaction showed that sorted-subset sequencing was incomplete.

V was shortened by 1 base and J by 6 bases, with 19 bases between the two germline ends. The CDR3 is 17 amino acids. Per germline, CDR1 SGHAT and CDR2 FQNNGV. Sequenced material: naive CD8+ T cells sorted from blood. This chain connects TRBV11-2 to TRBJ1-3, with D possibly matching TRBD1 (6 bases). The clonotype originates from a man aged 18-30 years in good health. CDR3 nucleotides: TGTGCCAGCAGCTTAGGATGGGGGGCACCCGCCGAAAACACCATATATTTT. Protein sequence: CASSLGWGAPAENTIYF.